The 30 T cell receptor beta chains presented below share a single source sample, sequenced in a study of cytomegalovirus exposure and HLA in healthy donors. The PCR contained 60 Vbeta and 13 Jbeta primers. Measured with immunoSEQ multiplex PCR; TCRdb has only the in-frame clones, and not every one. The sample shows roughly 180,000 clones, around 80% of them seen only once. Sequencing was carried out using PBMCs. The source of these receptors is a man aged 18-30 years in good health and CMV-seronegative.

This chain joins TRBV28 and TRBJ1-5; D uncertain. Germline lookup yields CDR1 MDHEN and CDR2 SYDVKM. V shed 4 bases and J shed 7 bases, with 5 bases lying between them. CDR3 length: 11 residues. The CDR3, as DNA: TGTGCCAGCAGTTCTAGGCAGCCCCAGCATTTT. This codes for CASSSRQPQHF. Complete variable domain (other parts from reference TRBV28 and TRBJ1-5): DVKVTQSSRYLVKRTGEKVFLECVQDMDHENMFWYRQDPGLGLRLIYFSYDVKMKEKGDIPEGYSVSREKKERFSLILESASTNQTSMYLCASSSRQPQHFGDGTRLSIL.

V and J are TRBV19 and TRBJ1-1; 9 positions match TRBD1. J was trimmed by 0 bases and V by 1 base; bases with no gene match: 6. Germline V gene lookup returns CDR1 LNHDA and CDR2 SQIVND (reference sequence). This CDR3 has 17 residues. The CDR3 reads CASSIVGTGIMNTEAFF. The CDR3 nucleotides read TGTGCCAGTAGTATAGTCGGGACAGGGATAATGAACACTGAAGCTTTCTTT.

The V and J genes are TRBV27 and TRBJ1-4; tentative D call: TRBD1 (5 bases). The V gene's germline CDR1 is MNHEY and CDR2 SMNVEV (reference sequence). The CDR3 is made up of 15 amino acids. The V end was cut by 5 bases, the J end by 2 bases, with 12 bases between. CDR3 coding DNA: TGTGCCAGCAGTCTCTGGGGGGGGACTAATGAAAAACTGTTTTTT. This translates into CASSLWGGTNEKLFF.

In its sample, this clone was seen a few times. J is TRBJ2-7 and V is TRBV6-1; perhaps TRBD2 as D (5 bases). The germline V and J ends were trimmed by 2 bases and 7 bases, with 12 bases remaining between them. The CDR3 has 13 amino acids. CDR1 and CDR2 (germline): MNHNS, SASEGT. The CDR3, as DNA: TGTGCCAGCAGTGAAAGGGTAGCGCGAGAGCAGTACTTC. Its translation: CASSERVAREQYF.

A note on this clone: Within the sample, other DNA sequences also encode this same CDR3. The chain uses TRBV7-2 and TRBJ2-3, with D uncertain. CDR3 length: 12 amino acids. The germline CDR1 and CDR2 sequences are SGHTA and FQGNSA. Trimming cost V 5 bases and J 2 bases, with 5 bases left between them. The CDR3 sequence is CASSLYTDTQYF. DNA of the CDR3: TGTGCCAGCAGCCTTTACACAGATACGCAGTATTTT.

The CDR3 protein is CAISDVAEVVSQPQHF. CDR3 sequence (DNA): TGTGCCATCAGTGATGTAGCAGAGGTGGTTTCTCAGCCCCAGCATTTT. V gene TRBV10-3 combines with J gene TRBJ1-5; D is unclear. The V end was cut by 3 bases, the J end by 6 bases, with 18 bases between. There are 16 residues in the CDR3. Germline lookup yields CDR1 ENHRY and CDR2 SYGVKD.

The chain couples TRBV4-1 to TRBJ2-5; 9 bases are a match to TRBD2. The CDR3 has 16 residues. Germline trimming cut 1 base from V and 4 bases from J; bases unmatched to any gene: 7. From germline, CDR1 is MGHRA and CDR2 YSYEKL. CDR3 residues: CASSQVGTSRGETQYF. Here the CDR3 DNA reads TGCGCCAGCAGCCAAGTGGGGACTAGCAGGGGAGAGACCCAGTACTTC.

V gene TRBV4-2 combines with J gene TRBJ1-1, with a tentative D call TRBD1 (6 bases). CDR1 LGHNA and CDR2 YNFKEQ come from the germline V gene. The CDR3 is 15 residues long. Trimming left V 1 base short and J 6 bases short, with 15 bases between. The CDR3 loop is CASSQVGQTVAEAFF. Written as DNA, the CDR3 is TGTGCCAGCAGCCAAGTCGGACAGACGGTCGCTGAAGCTTTCTTT.

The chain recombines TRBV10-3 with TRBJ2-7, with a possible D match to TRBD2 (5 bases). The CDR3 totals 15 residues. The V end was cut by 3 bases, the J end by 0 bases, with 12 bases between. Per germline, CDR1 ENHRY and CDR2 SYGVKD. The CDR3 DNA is TGTGCCATCAGTGACTCAGCGGCGGGCTCCTACGAGCAGTACTTC. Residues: CAISDSAAGSYEQYF.

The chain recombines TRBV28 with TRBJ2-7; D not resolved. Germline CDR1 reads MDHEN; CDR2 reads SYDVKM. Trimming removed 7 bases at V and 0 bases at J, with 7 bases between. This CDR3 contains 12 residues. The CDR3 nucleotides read TGTGCCAGCATGGGCAACTCCTACGAGCAGTACTTC. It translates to CASMGNSYEQYF. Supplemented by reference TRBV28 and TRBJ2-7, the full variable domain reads DVKVTQSSRYLVKRTGEKVFLECVQDMDHENMFWYRQDPGLGLRLIYFSYDVKMKEKGDIPEGYSVSREKKERFSLILESASTNQTSMYLCASMGNSYEQYFGPGTRLTVT.

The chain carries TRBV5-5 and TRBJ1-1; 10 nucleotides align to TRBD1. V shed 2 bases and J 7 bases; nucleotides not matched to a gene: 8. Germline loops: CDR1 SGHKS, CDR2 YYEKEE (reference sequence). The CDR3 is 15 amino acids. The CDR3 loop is CASSFRGQGSYEAFF. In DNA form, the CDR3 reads TGTGCCAGCAGCTTCCGGGGACAGGGGTCCTATGAAGCTTTCTTT.

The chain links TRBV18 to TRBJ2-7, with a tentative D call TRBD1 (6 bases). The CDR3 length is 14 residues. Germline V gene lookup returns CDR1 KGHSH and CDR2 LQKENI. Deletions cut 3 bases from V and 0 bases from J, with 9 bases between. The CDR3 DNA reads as TGTGCCAGCTCACCCAGGGGAAGCTCCTACGAGCAGTACTTC. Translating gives CASSPRGSSYEQYF.

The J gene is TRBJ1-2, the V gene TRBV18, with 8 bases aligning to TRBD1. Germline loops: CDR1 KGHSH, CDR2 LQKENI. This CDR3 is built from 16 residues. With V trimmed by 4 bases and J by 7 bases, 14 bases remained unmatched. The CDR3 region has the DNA TGTGCCAGCTCACGACTCCCCGACAGGGGCGAAGTTGGCTACACCTTC. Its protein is CASSRLPDRGEVGYTF. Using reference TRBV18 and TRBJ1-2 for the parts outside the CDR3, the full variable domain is NAGVMQNPRHLVRRRGQEARLRCSPMKGHSHVYWYRQLPEEGLKFMVYLQKENIIDESGMPKERFSAEFPKEGPSILRIQQVVRGDSAAYFCASSRLPDRGEVGYTFGSGTRLTVV.

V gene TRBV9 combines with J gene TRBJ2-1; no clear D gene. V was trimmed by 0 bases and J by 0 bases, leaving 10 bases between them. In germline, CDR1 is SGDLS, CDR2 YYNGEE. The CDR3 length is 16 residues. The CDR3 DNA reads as TGTGCCAGCAGCGTAGATGGTACCAGCTCCTACAATGAGCAGTTCTTC. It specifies CASSVDGTSSYNEQFF.

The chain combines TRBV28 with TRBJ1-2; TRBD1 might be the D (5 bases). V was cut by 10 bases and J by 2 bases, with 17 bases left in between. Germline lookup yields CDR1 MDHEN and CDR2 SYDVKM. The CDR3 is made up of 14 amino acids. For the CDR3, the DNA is TGTGCCATCCTGGCGGGAAGGGGAAACTATGGCTACACCTTC. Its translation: CAILAGRGNYGYTF.

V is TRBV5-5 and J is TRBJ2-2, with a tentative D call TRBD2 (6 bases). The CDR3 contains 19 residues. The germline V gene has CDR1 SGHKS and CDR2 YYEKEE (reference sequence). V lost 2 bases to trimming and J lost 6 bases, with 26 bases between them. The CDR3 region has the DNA TGTGCCAGCAGCTTACGTAGCGTTTTTGGGGGAGGCCCAGCCGGGGAGCTGTTTTTT. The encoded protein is CASSLRSVFGGGPAGELFF.

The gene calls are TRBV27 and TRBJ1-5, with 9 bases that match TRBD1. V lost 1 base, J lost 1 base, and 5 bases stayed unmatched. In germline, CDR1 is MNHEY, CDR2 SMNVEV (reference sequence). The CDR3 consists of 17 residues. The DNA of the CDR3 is TGTGCCAGCAGTTTATATGGGGGGACAGGGAGCAATCAGCCCCAGCATTTT. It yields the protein CASSLYGGTGSNQPQHF.

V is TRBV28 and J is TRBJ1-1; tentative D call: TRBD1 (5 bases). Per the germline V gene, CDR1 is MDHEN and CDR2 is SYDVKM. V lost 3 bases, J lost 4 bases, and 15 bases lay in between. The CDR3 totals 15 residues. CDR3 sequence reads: CASSFPDRPSTEAFF. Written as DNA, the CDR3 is TGTGCCAGCAGTTTCCCCGACAGACCGAGCACTGAAGCTTTCTTT.

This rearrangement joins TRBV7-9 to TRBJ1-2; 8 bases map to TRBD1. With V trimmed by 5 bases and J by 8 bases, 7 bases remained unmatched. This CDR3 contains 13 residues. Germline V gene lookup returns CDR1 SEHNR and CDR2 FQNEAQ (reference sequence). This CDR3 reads CASSPGQGWGYTF. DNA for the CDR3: TGTGCCAGCAGCCCCGGACAGGGATGGGGCTACACCTTC. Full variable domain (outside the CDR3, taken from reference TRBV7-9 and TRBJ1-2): DTGVSQNPRHKITKRGQNVTFRCDPISEHNRLYWYRQTLGQGPEFLTYFQNEAQLEKSRLLSDRFSAERPKGSFSTLEIQRTEQGDSAMYLCASSPGQGWGYTFGSGTRLTVV.

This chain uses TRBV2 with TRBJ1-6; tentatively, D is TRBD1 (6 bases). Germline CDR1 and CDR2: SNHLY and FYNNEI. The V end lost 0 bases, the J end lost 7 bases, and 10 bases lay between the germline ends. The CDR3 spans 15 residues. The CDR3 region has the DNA TGTGCCAGCAGTGAAGCTGCAGGGGAAAATTCACCCCTCCACTTT. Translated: CASSEAAGENSPLHF. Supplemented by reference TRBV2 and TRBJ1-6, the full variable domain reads EPEVTQTPSHQVTQMGQEVILRCVPISNHLYFYWYRQILGQKVEFLVSFYNNEISEKSEIFDDQFSVERPDGSNFTLKIRSTKLEDSAMYFCASSEAAGENSPLHFGNGTRLTVT.

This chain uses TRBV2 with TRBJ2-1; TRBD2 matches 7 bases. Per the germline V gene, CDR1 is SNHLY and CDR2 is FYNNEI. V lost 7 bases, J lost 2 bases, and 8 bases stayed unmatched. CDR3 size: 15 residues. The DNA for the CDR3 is TGTGCCAGCACCCTATCGGGAGGTGCCTACAATGAGCAGTTCTTC. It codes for CASTLSGGAYNEQFF.

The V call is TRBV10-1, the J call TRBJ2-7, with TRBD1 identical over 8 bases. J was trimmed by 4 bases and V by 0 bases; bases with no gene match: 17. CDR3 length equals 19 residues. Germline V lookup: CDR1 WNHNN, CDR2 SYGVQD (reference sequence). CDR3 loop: CASSESPGQALIAYYEQYF. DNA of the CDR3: TGCGCCAGCAGTGAGTCCCCGGGACAGGCCCTTATCGCCTATTACGAGCAGTACTTC.

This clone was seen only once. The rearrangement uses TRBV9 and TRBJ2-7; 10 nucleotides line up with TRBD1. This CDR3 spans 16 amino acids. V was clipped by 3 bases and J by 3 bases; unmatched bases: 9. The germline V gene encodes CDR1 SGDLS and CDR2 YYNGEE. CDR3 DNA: TGTGCCAGCAGCGGAAACGGGGGGGACAGGGGCTACGAGCAGTACTTC. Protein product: CASSGNGGDRGYEQYF.

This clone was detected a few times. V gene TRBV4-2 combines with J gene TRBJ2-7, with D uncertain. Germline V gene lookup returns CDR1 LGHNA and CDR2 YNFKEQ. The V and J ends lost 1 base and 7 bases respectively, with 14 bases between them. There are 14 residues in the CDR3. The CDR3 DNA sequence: TGTGCCAGCAGCCAAGTCGGTCTGAACAGTGAGCAGTACTTC. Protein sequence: CASSQVGLNSEQYF.

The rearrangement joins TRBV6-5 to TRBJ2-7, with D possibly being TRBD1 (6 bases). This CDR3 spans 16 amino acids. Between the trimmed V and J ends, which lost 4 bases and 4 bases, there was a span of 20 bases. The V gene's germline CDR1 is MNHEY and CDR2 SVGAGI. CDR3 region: CASSFTLPTGGYEQYF. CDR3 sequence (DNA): TGTGCCAGCAGTTTCACCTTGCCGACAGGCGGTTACGAGCAGTACTTC.

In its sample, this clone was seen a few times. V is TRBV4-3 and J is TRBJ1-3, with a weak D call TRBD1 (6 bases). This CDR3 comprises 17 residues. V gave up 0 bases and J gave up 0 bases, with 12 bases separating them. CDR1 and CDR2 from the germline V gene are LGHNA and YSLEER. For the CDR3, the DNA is TGCGCCAGCAGCCAAGAAGGGGGTCGGCGCTCTGGAAACACCATATATTTT. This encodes CASSQEGGRRSGNTIYF.

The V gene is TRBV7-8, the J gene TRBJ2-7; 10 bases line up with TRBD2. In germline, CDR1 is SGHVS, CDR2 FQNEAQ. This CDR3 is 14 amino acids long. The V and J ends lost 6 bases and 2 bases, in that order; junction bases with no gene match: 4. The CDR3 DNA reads TGTGCCAGCAGAACTAGCGGGGAGACCTACGAGCAGTACTTC. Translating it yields CASRTSGETYEQYF. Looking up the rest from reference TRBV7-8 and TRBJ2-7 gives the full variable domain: GAGVSQSPRYKVAKRGQDVALRCDPISGHVSLFWYQQALGQGPEFLTYFQNEAQLDKSGLPSDRFFAERPEGSVSTLKIQRTQQEDSAVYLCASRTSGETYEQYFGPGTRLTVT.

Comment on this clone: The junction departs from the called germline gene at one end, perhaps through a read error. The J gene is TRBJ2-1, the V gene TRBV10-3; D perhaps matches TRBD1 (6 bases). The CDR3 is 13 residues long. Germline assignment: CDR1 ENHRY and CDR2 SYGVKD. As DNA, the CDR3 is TGTGCCATCACCGGACAGACCCACAATGAGCAGCTCTTC. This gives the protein CAITGQTHNEQLF.

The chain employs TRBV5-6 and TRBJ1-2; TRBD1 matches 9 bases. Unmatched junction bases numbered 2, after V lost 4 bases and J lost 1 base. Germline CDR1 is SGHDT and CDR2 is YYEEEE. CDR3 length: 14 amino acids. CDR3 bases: TGTGCCAGCAGCCTGGGACAGGGTAACTATGGCTACACCTTC. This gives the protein CASSLGQGNYGYTF.

The CDR3 DNA reads as TGTGCCAGCAGAGATACAGGGCCCAATAATTCACCCCTCCACTTT. It specifies CASRDTGPNNSPLHF. The rearrangement joins TRBV2 to TRBJ1-6, with TRBD1 as a possible D gene (6 bases). The CDR3 is made up of 15 amino acids. V gave up 6 bases and J gave up 5 bases, with 14 bases separating them. The germline V gene encodes CDR1 SNHLY and CDR2 FYNNEI.